These 16 T cell receptor beta chains originate from one sample sequenced in a study of cytomegalovirus exposure and HLA in healthy donors. The study ran its PCR with 60 Vbeta and 13 Jbeta primers. Data came from immunoSEQ multiplex PCR; TCRdb stores just in-frame clones and leaves some out. The sample records roughly 200,000 clones, approximately 80% being singletons. Source material: PBMCs. Receptors were obtained from a man between 50 and 59 years old in good health and CMV-seronegative.

In this sample, this clone turned up once. The chain carries TRBV4-1 and TRBJ2-1, with 8 bases matching TRBD2. From germline, CDR1 is MGHRA and CDR2 YSYEKL. The V and J ends lost 1 base and 10 bases, in that order; junction bases with no gene match: 18. CDR3 length: 18 amino acids. CDR3 loop: CASSQGRASGPKGNEQFF. The CDR3 DNA reads as TGCGCCAGCAGCCAAGGGAGGGCTAGCGGGCCAAAAGGGAACGAGCAGTTCTTC.

The chain couples TRBV6-6 to TRBJ2-7, with 13 bases lining up with TRBD2. The CDR3 contains 14 residues. Unmatched junction bases numbered 2, after V lost 4 bases and J lost 5 bases. Germline V gives CDR1 MNHNY, CDR2 SVGAGI (reference sequence). For the CDR3, the DNA is TGTGCCAGCAGTTCAGGACTAGCGGGAGACGAGCAGTACTTC. Translation: CASSSGLAGDEQYF.

The J gene is TRBJ2-5, the V gene TRBV5-1, with D tentatively TRBD1 (5 bases). The J call could be wrong; TRBJ2-7 is a better fit for the DNA end. Germline CDR1 SGHRS, CDR2 YFSETQ. CDR3 length: 13 amino acids. The CDR3 loop reads CASSGPMGLEQYF. CDR3 DNA: TGCGCCAGCAGCGGTCCTATGGGGCTCGAGCAGTACTTC.

Remarks on this clone: Distinct nucleotide sequences in the sample also encode this CDR3. This chain uses TRBV7-2 with TRBJ2-3; D perhaps matches TRBD2 (6 bases). The CDR3 spans 16 residues. The V gene lost 6 bases and the J gene lost 3 bases, with 19 bases spanning the gap. Per germline, CDR1 SGHTA and CDR2 FQGNSA. The CDR3 DNA follows: TGTGCCAGCAGTTTGTCGGGACTGGCGGGAACAGATACGCAGTATTTT. It specifies CASSLSGLAGTDTQYF.

The rearrangement uses TRBV7-3 and TRBJ2-1; TRBD1 aligns across 7 bases. The CDR3 runs 15 residues. After removal of 6 bases from V and 3 bases from J, the junction contained 8 bases not matched to a gene. Germline-derived CDR1 and CDR2 are SGHTA and FQGTGA. In DNA, the CDR3 is TGTGCCAGCAGGCCCGGGACAGAGGTCTACAATGAGCAGTTCTTC. Translating it yields CASRPGTEVYNEQFF.

V is TRBV29-1 and J is TRBJ1-3; D is possibly TRBD1 (5 bases). The V gene lost 6 bases and the J gene lost 8 bases, with 11 bases spanning the gap. The CDR3 is 11 residues long. Germline CDR1 is SQVTM and CDR2 is ANQGSEA. CDR3 DNA sequence: TGCAGCGTCCAGGTGGGGCACACCATATATTTT. Its protein product is CSVQVGHTIYF.

The rearrangement uses TRBV7-9 and TRBJ2-3; D gene unclear. Germline V gene sequence: CDR1 SEHNR, CDR2 FQNEAQ (reference sequence). The V and J ends lost 7 bases and 0 bases respectively, with 11 bases between them. This CDR3 comprises 14 residues. CDR3 nucleotide sequence: TGTGCCAGCACTCTTCAGTTTAGCACAGATACGCAGTATTTT. Encoded protein: CASTLQFSTDTQYF.

This chain links TRBV6-5 with TRBJ2-6; unclear D gene. Germline CDR1 reads MNHEY; CDR2 reads SVGAGI. The CDR3 has 13 amino acids. Trimming removed 8 bases from V and 4 bases from J, with 9 bases in between. CDR3: CASAASGANVLTF. The CDR3 DNA follows: TGTGCCAGCGCCGCGTCCGGGGCCAACGTCCTGACTTTC.

The V and J genes are TRBV19 and TRBJ2-7, with a possible D match to TRBD1 (6 bases). The germline gives CDR1 LNHDA, CDR2 SQIVND (reference sequence). The V gene lost 6 bases and the J gene lost 3 bases, with 9 bases spanning the gap. The CDR3 covers 12 residues. The DNA for the CDR3 is TGTGCCAGTAGCCCGACAGGCTACGAGCAGTACTTC. It is translated as CASSPTGYEQYF. The whole variable domain, remainder taken from reference TRBV19 and TRBJ2-7, is DGGITQSPKYLFRKEGQNVTLSCEQNLNHDAMYWYRQDPGQGLRLIYYSQIVNDFQKGDIAEGYSVSREKKESFPLTVTSAQKNPTAFYLCASSPTGYEQYFGPGTRLTVT.

The chain carries TRBV5-1 and TRBJ1-1; possibly TRBD1 for D (6 bases). Germline lookup yields CDR1 SGHRS and CDR2 YFSETQ. This CDR3 is 15 amino acids long. V lost 1 base to trimming and J lost 2 bases, with 12 bases between them. The chain's CDR3 is CASSLSGGRNTEAFF. As DNA, the CDR3 is TGCGCCAGCAGCTTGAGCGGGGGGCGTAACACTGAAGCTTTCTTT.

This clone turned up a few times. This sequence joins TRBV7-2 and TRBJ2-7; D perhaps matches TRBD1 (5 bases). The CDR3 covers 15 residues. CDR1 SGHTA and CDR2 FQGNSA come from the germline V gene. V lost 4 bases to trimming and J lost 7 bases, with 20 bases between them. The DNA of the CDR3 is TGTGCCAGCAGCTCTAATAGGGGTGGAACGGTAGAGCAGTACTTC. Translating it yields CASSSNRGGTVEQYF.

V and J are TRBV27 and TRBJ2-7; 9 bases agree with TRBD1. The CDR3 contains 20 residues. Germline lookup yields CDR1 MNHEY and CDR2 SMNVEV (reference sequence). Germline trimming cut 3 bases from V and 5 bases from J; bases unmatched to any gene: 23. Here the CDR3 DNA reads TGTGCCAGCAGTTTTCTCCGGTTGGGACAGGGAGGTCCGCGTCGGCACGAGCAGTACTTC. Its protein product is CASSFLRLGQGGPRRHEQYF.

This chain joins TRBV30 and TRBJ1-5; 8 nucleotides match TRBD1. V lost 4 bases, J lost 0 bases, and 8 bases stayed unmatched. Per germline, CDR1 GTSNPN and CDR2 SVGIG (reference sequence). CDR3 length: 16 amino acids. The CDR3 DNA reads TGTGCCTGGACCGCCGGACAGGGTTATAGCAATCAGCCCCAGCATTTT. It yields the protein CAWTAGQGYSNQPQHF.

This rearrangement joins TRBV5-1 to TRBJ1-4; TRBD1 agrees at 7 bases. The V gene end was trimmed by 4 bases and the J gene end by 0 bases; junction bases not matched to a gene: 6. This CDR3 region has 16 residues. From germline, CDR1 is SGHRS and CDR2 YFSETQ. The CDR3 sequence is CASSRTGLSTNEKLFF. The CDR3 nucleotides are TGCGCCAGCAGCCGGACAGGACTTTCAACTAATGAAAAACTGTTTTTT.

The chain links TRBV20-1 to TRBJ2-4; D not resolved. CDR1 and CDR2 (germline): DFQATT, SNEGSKA (reference sequence). The CDR3 totals 10 residues. Trimming took 6 bases from V and 3 from J, leaving 3 bases between them. The CDR3 nucleotides read TGCAGTGCCGGCAAAAACATTCAGTACTTC. This sequence encodes CSAGKNIQYF.

The J gene is TRBJ2-1, the V gene TRBV30, with D possibly being TRBD1 (5 bases). The CDR3 length is 14 residues. Germline V CDR1 and CDR2: GTSNPN, SVGIG (reference sequence). Between the trimmed V and J ends, which lost 5 bases and 2 bases, there was a span of 13 bases. As DNA, the CDR3 is TGTGCCTGGTCCCTCAGGGTCCCCTACAATGAGCAGTTCTTC. Translating gives CAWSLRVPYNEQFF. Using reference TRBV30 and TRBJ2-1 for the parts outside the CDR3, the full variable domain is SQTIHQWPATLVQPVGSPLSLECTVEGTSNPNLYWYRQAAGRGLQLLFYSVGIGQISSEVPQNLSASRPQDRQFILSSKKLLLSDSGFYLCAWSLRVPYNEQFFGPGTRLTVL.